The 16 T cell receptor beta chains given below trace back to one sample, sequenced in a study of T cell responses to AZD1222 COVID-19 vaccine. Assay used: immunoSEQ multiplex PCR; TCRdb lists only in-frame clones, some missing. Of approximately 80,000 clones listed, approximately 90% were seen once; the top ten hold 5.7%. The source material was peripheral blood, sampled on day 0 of AZD1222 vaccination. Receptor source: an adult in good health.

This clone was seen once. V usage is TRBV5-6 and J usage is TRBJ1-1; 7 positions agree with TRBD1. The germline CDR1 and CDR2 sequences are SGHDT and YYEEEE. CDR3 length: 16 residues. The junction had 11 bases not matched to a gene; V was cut back by 0 bases and J by 6 bases. CDR3 coding DNA: TGTGCCAGCAGCTTGGGCCTACCTGAGGGGGCCGCTGAAGCTTTCTTT. Its protein is CASSLGLPEGAAEAFF.

The chain joins TRBV7-9 to TRBJ1-1; 8 positions agree with TRBD1. The V gene end was trimmed by 5 bases and the J gene end by 7 bases; junction bases not matched to a gene: 15. Germline lookup yields CDR1 SEHNR and CDR2 FQNEAQ (reference sequence). The CDR3 length is 16 residues. CDR3 sequence (DNA): TGTGCCAGCAGCCCTCAGACAGGGGCCGCACTAAATGAAGCTTTCTTT. Translated: CASSPQTGAALNEAFF.

V and J are TRBV20-1 and TRBJ1-2, with no clear D. The CDR3 has 11 residues. Deletions cut 3 bases from V and 7 bases from J, with 9 bases between. Germline V gene sequence: CDR1 DFQATT, CDR2 SNEGSKA (reference sequence). CDR3: CSASLTAGYTF. CDR3 in DNA: TGCAGTGCTAGCCTAACTGCTGGCTACACCTTC.

This sequence joins TRBV11-3 and TRBJ1-3; D not resolved. Trimming took off 0 bases at V and 0 bases at J, with 12 bases between the two ends. The CDR3 is made up of 17 amino acids. Per germline, CDR1 SGHNT and CDR2 YENEEA. This CDR3 is CASSLDLWASSGNTIYF. CDR3 DNA: TGTGCCAGCAGCTTAGATCTTTGGGCCTCCTCTGGAAACACCATATATTTT.

The rearrangement uses TRBV21-1 and TRBJ1-6; the D call TRBD1 from the table was never checked on the DNA. TRBV21-1 is assigned pseudogene status. The CDR3 runs to 14 residues. The CDR3 region has the DNA TGTGCCAGCAGGAGGACAGGGGGAGATTCACCCCTCCACTTT. Amino acid sequence: CASRRTGGDSPLHF.

The J gene is TRBJ2-2, the V gene TRBV11-2, with TRBD1 identical over 9 bases. This CDR3 has 19 residues. Germline assignment: CDR1 SGHAT and CDR2 FQNNGV. The V gene end was trimmed by 0 bases and the J gene end by 2 bases; junction bases not matched to a gene: 10. The CDR3 DNA reads as TGTGCCAGCAGCTTAGATCCATCGGGGACAGGGTTTAACACCGGGGAGCTGTTTTTT. Protein sequence: CASSLDPSGTGFNTGELFF.

The chain uses TRBV4-1 and TRBJ1-1; the D gene is possibly TRBD1 (5 bases). Trimming took 0 bases from V and 2 from J, leaving 13 bases between them. CDR3 length: 16 residues. CDR1 and CDR2 from the germline V gene are MGHRA and YSYEKL. The CDR3 region has the DNA TGCGCCAGCAGCCAAGAAATGGGGGTGATCAACACTGAAGCTTTCTTT. It yields the protein CASSQEMGVINTEAFF.

V and J are TRBV11-3 and TRBJ2-2; 7 bases align to TRBD1. The ends lost 2 bases at V and 4 bases at J; junction bases unmatched: 4. Germline values: CDR1 SGHNT, CDR2 YENEEA. The CDR3 is 15 amino acids. The CDR3 coding sequence is TGTGCCAGCAGCTTAACGAGACAGGGCACCGGGGAGCTGTTTTTT. Its translation: CASSLTRQGTGELFF.

The V and J genes are TRBV28 and TRBJ1-3; 11 bases agree with TRBD1. Germline CDR1 MDHEN, CDR2 SYDVKM. The CDR3 length is 13 residues. The V gene end was trimmed by 6 bases and the J gene end by 9 bases; junction bases not matched to a gene: 4. In DNA, the CDR3 is TGTGCCAGCAGAAGGACAGGGGGCCTCACCATATATTTT. Its translation is CASRRTGGLTIYF. Supplemented by reference TRBV28 and TRBJ1-3, the full variable domain reads DVKVTQSSRYLVKRTGEKVFLECVQDMDHENMFWYRQDPGLGLRLIYFSYDVKMKEKGDIPEGYSVSREKKERFSLILESASTNQTSMYLCASRRTGGLTIYFGEGSWLTVV.

The chain combines TRBV20-1 with TRBJ1-1, with TRBD1 matching over 7 bases. The germline V gene has CDR1 DFQATT and CDR2 SNEGSKA (reference sequence). The CDR3 is made up of 13 amino acids. V dropped 3 bases and J dropped 5; count of bases not matched to a gene: 6. As DNA, the CDR3 is TGCAGTGCTAGTGGCAGGGGGGATACTGAAGCTTTCTTT. It yields the protein CSASGRGDTEAFF.

CDR3 in amino acids: CASSLGGSGNTIYF. The CDR3 region has the DNA TGTGCCAGCAGCTTGGGGGGGTCTGGAAACACCATATATTTT. The V call is TRBV5-4, the J call TRBJ1-3; tentative D call: TRBD1 (5 bases). This CDR3 has 14 residues. CDR1 and CDR2 from the germline V gene are SGHNT and YYREEE (reference sequence). Deletions cut 0 bases from V and 1 base from J, with 5 bases between.

This clone has a single count. This chain connects TRBV4-3 to TRBJ1-1, with D possibly TRBD1 on 5 matching bases. This CDR3 is 15 amino acids long. V lost 0 bases to trimming and J lost 6 bases, with 14 bases between them. Germline CDR1 and CDR2: LGHNA and YSLEER. The CDR3 nucleotides read TGCGCCAGCAGCCAAGAGGGAGGGGTTACGGCTGAAGCTTTCTTT. It codes for CASSQEGGVTAEAFF.

The chain links TRBV27 to TRBJ2-2; no clear D gene. In germline, CDR1 is MNHEY, CDR2 SMNVEV (reference sequence). V was cut by 0 bases and J by 6 bases, with 5 bases left in between. The CDR3 is 13 residues long. The CDR3 sequence is CASSLSNPGELFF. The CDR3 DNA is TGTGCCAGCAGTTTATCTAATCCCGGGGAGCTGTTTTTT.

The chain employs TRBV3-1 (or the pseudogene TRBV3-2) and TRBJ1-5, with 7 bases identical to TRBD1. The length of the CDR3 is 14 residues. CDR1 is LGHDT and CDR2 is YNNKEL in the germline V gene (reference sequence). V lost 4 bases, J lost 7 bases, and 7 bases stayed unmatched. DNA for the CDR3: TGTGCCAGCAGCCTACGGACAGGAGGCCAGCCCCAGCATTTT. This encodes CASSLRTGGQPQHF.

This sequence joins TRBV3-1 (or the pseudogene TRBV3-2) and TRBJ1-4; 10 bases agree with TRBD1. V lost 4 bases to trimming and J lost 8 bases; unmatched junction nucleotides: 4. Germline values: CDR1 LGHDT, CDR2 YNNKEL (reference sequence). This CDR3 contains 14 residues. The CDR3 sequence is CASSPGQGSEKLFF. The CDR3 DNA reads as TGTGCCAGCAGCCCGGGACAGGGGTCCGAAAAACTGTTTTTT.

V and J are TRBV7-3 and TRBJ2-1, with D maybe TRBD2 (6 bases). This CDR3 region has 14 residues. Deletions cut 2 bases from V and 1 base from J, with 6 bases between. From germline, CDR1 is SGHTA and CDR2 FQGTGA. The CDR3 protein is CASSLAGSYNEQFF. CDR3 nucleotides: TGTGCCAGCAGCTTAGCGGGGTCCTACAATGAGCAGTTCTTC.